The 14 T cell receptor beta chains below all came from one sample that was sequenced in a study of cytomegalovirus exposure and HLA in healthy donors. The PCR used 60 Vbeta and 13 Jbeta primers. The data were produced by immunoSEQ multiplex PCR, yet TCRdb's version contains in-frame clones alone and is incomplete. The sample lists some 94,000 clones, 69% occurring once. Input material: PBMCs. These receptors were obtained from a man aged 45-65 years in good health and CMV-seronegative.

The rearrangement links TRBV5-1 to TRBJ2-3; 10 bases fit TRBD1. V dropped 4 bases and J dropped 3; count of bases not matched to a gene: 2. In germline, CDR1 is SGHRS, CDR2 YFSETQ. This CDR3 region has 14 residues. CDR3 loop: CASSQGQGTDTQYF. The CDR3 DNA is TGCGCCAGCAGCCAGGGACAGGGGACAGATACGCAGTATTTT.

This sequence joins TRBV12-5 and TRBJ1-1, with 9 bases fitting TRBD1. CDR3 size: 14 residues. The junction had 6 bases not matched to a gene; V was cut back by 6 bases and J by 4 bases. The germline V gene has CDR1 LGHNT and CDR2 FRNRAP. CDR3 in DNA: TGTGCTAGTGGCAACAGGGGGCAGGGCACTGAAGCTTTCTTT. This encodes CASGNRGQGTEAFF.

The chain is built from TRBV7-2 and TRBJ2-5; D call uncertain. The CDR3 is 13 residues long. The V and J ends lost 3 bases and 5 bases respectively, with 10 bases between them. Germline V gene lookup returns CDR1 SGHTA and CDR2 FQGNSA. The CDR3 sequence: CASSLLLRETQYF. The CDR3, as DNA: TGTGCCAGCAGCTTGCTACTACGGGAGACCCAGTACTTC.

This chain joins TRBV6-1 and TRBJ2-7; 10 nucleotides line up with TRBD2. CDR1 MNHNS and CDR2 SASEGT come from the germline V gene. The CDR3 length is 15 residues. Trimming at V came to 6 bases and at J to 4 bases, leaving 9 bases not matched to a gene. The CDR3 loop reads CASRELAGVRYEQYF. CDR3 nucleotide sequence: TGTGCCAGCAGAGAGCTAGCGGGGGTACGATACGAGCAGTACTTC.

This clone was detected only once. The V gene is TRBV6-5, the J gene TRBJ1-1; D may be TRBD1 (5 bases). This CDR3 spans 13 amino acids. The ends were cut back, 5 bases at V and 1 base at J, with 8 bases in the middle. Germline CDR1 is MNHEY and CDR2 is SVGAGI. In nucleotides, the CDR3 is TGTGCCAGCAGTCGGGGGGGGAACACTGAAGCTTTCTTT. This translates into CASSRGGNTEAFF.

This chain joins TRBV5-1 and TRBJ2-7; 12 nucleotides match TRBD2. V trimming: 4 bases; J trimming: 0 bases; junction bases outside the gene matches: 8. This CDR3 has 17 amino acids. From germline, CDR1 is SGHRS and CDR2 YFSETQ. CDR3 protein: CASSGGLAGPNSYEQYF. The DNA of the CDR3 is TGCGCCAGCAGCGGCGGACTAGCGGGGCCGAACTCCTACGAGCAGTACTTC.

This chain connects TRBV4-2 to TRBJ2-1, with 8 bases fitting TRBD2. This CDR3 has 14 residues. The germline CDR1 and CDR2 sequences are LGHNA and YNFKEQ. After removal of 4 bases from V and 6 bases from J, the junction contained 5 bases not matched to a gene. The DNA of the CDR3 is TGTGCCAGCAGCCTGCGGGGGGCCAGCAATGAGCAGTTCTTC. Protein sequence: CASSLRGASNEQFF.

With regard to this clone: Different DNA sequences within this sample yield the same CDR3. This rearrangement joins TRBV7-9 to TRBJ2-3; D not resolved. This CDR3 region has 13 residues. Germline CDR1 reads SEHNR; CDR2 reads FQNEAQ (reference sequence). Trimming left V 5 bases short and J 1 base short, with 7 bases between. CDR3 region: CASSRQGTDTQYF. The CDR3 DNA sequence: TGTGCCAGCAGCAGGCAGGGCACAGATACGCAGTATTTT. The entire variable domain, with the rest obtained from reference TRBV7-9 and TRBJ2-3, is as follows: DTGVSQNPRHKITKRGQNVTFRCDPISEHNRLYWYRQTLGQGPEFLTYFQNEAQLEKSRLLSDRFSAERPKGSFSTLEIQRTEQGDSAMYLCASSRQGTDTQYFGPGTRLTVL.

The chain recombines TRBV9 with TRBJ2-3, with 9 bases fitting TRBD2. The CDR3 is made up of 15 amino acids. Germline loops: CDR1 SGDLS, CDR2 YYNGEE. The trim removed 5 bases at V and 4 bases at J, leaving 8 bases unmatched. This CDR3 reads CASSDFSGSPDTQYF. CDR3 nucleotide sequence: TGTGCCAGCAGTGACTTTAGCGGGAGCCCAGATACGCAGTATTTT. The complete variable domain, with remaining parts taken from reference TRBV9 and TRBJ2-3, reads DSGVTQTPKHLITATGQRVTLRCSPRSGDLSVYWYQQSLDQGLQFLIQYYNGEERAKGNILERFSAQQFPDLHSELNLSSLELGDSALYFCASSDFSGSPDTQYFGPGTRLTVL.

The chain couples TRBV5-1 to TRBJ1-1, with D possibly TRBD1 on 6 matching bases. The CDR3 spans 13 residues. Germline CDR1 and CDR2: SGHRS and YFSETQ. Trimming cost V 4 bases and J 5 bases, with 12 bases left between them. As DNA, the CDR3 is TGCGCCAGCAGCATACAGGGACAAACTGAAGCTTTCTTT. Residues: CASSIQGQTEAFF.

V usage is TRBV7-3 and J usage is TRBJ2-1; 8 positions agree with TRBD2. The germline CDR1 and CDR2 sequences are SGHTA and FQGTGA. Unmatched junction bases numbered 2, after V lost 4 bases and J lost 3 bases. The CDR3 spans 14 residues. The CDR3 nucleotides are TGTGCCAGCAGCTACAGCGGGAGCTACAATGAGCAGTTCTTC. This translates into CASSYSGSYNEQFF.

Judged by abundance, this clone is medium-sized (0.01 to 0.1%). The chain is built from TRBV6-1 and TRBJ2-3; 7 bases map to TRBD1. This CDR3 has 16 amino acids. Germline V lookup: CDR1 MNHNS, CDR2 SASEGT. The ends lost 0 bases at V and 4 bases at J; junction bases unmatched: 7. The chain's CDR3 is CASSEARGGRPDTQYF. The DNA for the CDR3 is TGTGCCAGCAGTGAAGCGCGAGGGGGCCGGCCAGATACGCAGTATTTT.

CDR3: CASSQDEGRGNTEAFF. Written as DNA, the CDR3 is TGTGCCAGCAGCCAAGATGAGGGCAGGGGGAACACTGAAGCTTTCTTT. This chain joins TRBV14 and TRBJ1-1; tentatively, D is TRBD1 (6 bases). Deletions cut 0 bases from V and 1 base from J, with 12 bases between. The germline V gene has CDR1 SGHDN and CDR2 FVKESK. The CDR3 has 16 residues.

The chain combines TRBV2 with TRBJ1-4, with 10 bases identical to TRBD1. Germline CDR1 SNHLY, CDR2 FYNNEI. CDR3 length: 14 residues. The J segment lost 6 bases and the V segment lost 7 bases, leaving 5 bases of the junction unmatched. CDR3 residues: CASIRDRGDEKLFF. The CDR3, as DNA: TGTGCCAGCATCCGGGACAGGGGTGATGAAAAACTGTTTTTT.